This TCR beta chain was observed in a study of cytomegalovirus exposure and HLA in healthy donors. This clone was counted a few times. Its antigen remains unknown. The CDR3 sequence is 14 residues long. General study results and limits: According to the study, roughly 180 TCR beta chains were cytomegalovirus-associated. Other equally common chains were less clonally expanded than HLA-associated TCR beta chains, a later analysis showed. Immune exposure information comprised only CMV serostatus. Highly shared variants forming one cluster were likely a sequencing artifact.

A multiplex PCR was run with 60 Vbeta primers and 13 Jbeta primers. The table came from immunoSEQ multiplex PCR; TCRdb's copy has only in-frame clones and leaves some out. The data show roughly 130,000 clones, roughly 80% seen once. The sequencing input was PBMCs. The receptor's source is a woman between 40 and 50 years old in good health and CMV-seropositive. The genes are TRBV21-1 and TRBJ1-1. TRBV21-1 is reported as a pseudogene. In DNA form, the CDR3 reads TGTGCCCGCAACCGATCGGGGTATTACACTGAAGCTTTCTTT. Encoded protein: CARNRSGYYTEAFF.